This T cell receptor (beta chain) derives from a study of post-analysis software for immune sequencing data. The authors incorporated unique molecular identifiers into the TCR beta cDNA libraries. TCRdb recomputed calls from the PCR reads with MiXCR, one row per CDR3 protein. Of hundreds of thousands of distinct CDR3 sequences listed, 25% to 30% were seen once; the top ten hold around 0.56%. Sequenced material: blood. The sequence was collected from a girl under 18 with multiple sclerosis.

CDR3 sequence reads: CASSPAPGAGGINEQFF. DNA for the CDR3: TGCGCCAGCAGCCCGGCCCCCGGAGCGGGGGGAATCAATGAGCAGTTCTTC. The chain combines TRBV4-1 with TRBJ2-1, with 9 positions matching TRBD2. This CDR3 comprises 17 residues. Per germline, CDR1 MGHRA and CDR2 YSYEKL. With 4 bases clipped from V and 6 bases from J, the junction kept 13 bases outside the gene matches.